Given below is one TCR beta chain in context. Antigen: not known. This entry is derived from a study of CD8+ T cells in alopecia areata. Overall study: For the treated group, dosing was oral tofacitinib at 5 to 10 mg twice daily.

General observations from the study: Relative to normal scalp, lesional scalp, especially alopecia totalis/universalis, showed higher clonality.

Treatment of the sample: oral pan-JAK inhibitor, 5-10 mg twice daily. Starting from PBMCs, sorting isolated CD4+ and CD8+ T cells. cDNA reverse transcribed from extracted RNA served as the sequencing template. Using immunoSEQ multiplex PCR, the repertoire was profiled, and TCRdb retains in-frame clones only, with some absent. The sample lists over 35,000 clones; approximately 92% were seen once. The CDR3 is 14 residues long. The germline gives CDR1 MNHEY, CDR2 SVGAGI. V gave up 2 bases and J gave up 2 bases; unmatched junction bases: 0. The gene calls are TRBV6-5 and TRBJ2-7; 10 bases match TRBD1. The TCR originated in a human donor with alopecia areata. The sequenced sample was CD8+ T cells sorted from blood, obtained at week 24, from a patient treated with tofacitinib. The CDR3 region is CASSYGQGAYEQYF. The CDR3 DNA is TGTGCCAGCAGTTACGGACAGGGGGCCTACGAGCAGTACTTC.